The 13 T cell receptor beta chains in this list originate from one sample, sequenced in a study of regulatory T cells in long-lasting Graves disease. Sequencing libraries for TCR beta were prepared with iRepertoire HTBI primers and Arm-PCR of CDR3 regions. TCRdb fed the multiplex PCR reads into MiXCR, producing one record per CDR3 protein. The sample yields under 450,000 distinct CDR3 sequences, under 20% seen once. Regarding time point: newly diagnosed GD, antithyroid drugs for less than 3 months. RNA isolated from PBMCs was used to make the TCR library. Separately, the same data were catalogued under a study of T cells in Graves' hyperthyroidism and ophthalmopathy.

This sample comprised peripheral blood mononuclear cells (PBMCs), obtained at new diagnosis, from a patient treated with antithyroid drugs. These receptors were taken from a woman aged 18-29 years with Graves disease.

This clonotype was counted a few times. The genes are TRBV27 and TRBJ2-7; D might be TRBD1 (6 bases). V dropped 1 base and J dropped 0 bases, with 10 bases sitting between them. CDR1 and CDR2 from the germline V gene are MNHEY and SMNVEV (reference sequence). CDR3 size: 15 residues. DNA of the CDR3: TGTGCCAGCAGTTTATTGGGGGCGACCTCCTACGAGCAGTACTTC. It specifies CASSLLGATSYEQYF.

This clonotype was seen a few times. The V and J genes are TRBV4-2 and TRBJ1-4; 11 bases are a match to TRBD1. V lost 0 bases, J lost 2 bases, and 8 bases stayed unmatched. Germline-derived CDR1 and CDR2 are LGHNA and YNFKEQ. The CDR3 runs 19 residues. The CDR3 region has the DNA TGTGCCAGCAGCCAAGAAGCCCGGACAGGGGGCTCGACTAATGAAAAACTGTTTTTT. Translated: CASSQEARTGGSTNEKLFF.

This chain joins TRBV6-5 and TRBJ1-6, with D possibly TRBD1 on 5 matching bases. Germline CDR1 and CDR2: MNHEY and SVGAGI. Trimming shortened V by 4 bases and J by 5 bases, and 12 bases separated the two germline ends. The CDR3 runs 15 residues. Here the CDR3 DNA reads TGTGCCAGCAGTTCCCCGGGACCCCATAATTCACCCCTCCACTTT. Translated: CASSSPGPHNSPLHF.

This clonotype was recorded a few times. This chain connects TRBV2 to TRBJ1-5, with D possibly TRBD1 on 5 matching bases. Deletions cut 3 bases from V and 2 bases from J, with 14 bases between. From germline, CDR1 is SNHLY and CDR2 FYNNEI. The CDR3 runs to 16 residues. In DNA form, the CDR3 reads TGTGCCAGCAGTGAGGGGGACGTTTTGGGCAATCAGCCCCAGCATTTT. Translated, it gives CASSEGDVLGNQPQHF.

The chain links TRBV6-1 to TRBJ2-7; TRBD1 matches 8 bases. J gave up 2 bases and V 8 bases, and 8 bases lay outside the gene matches. Germline V gene lookup returns CDR1 MNHNS and CDR2 SASEGT. The CDR3 is 14 amino acids. The DNA for the CDR3 is TGTGCCAGCGTGCGACAGGGGCTTCCCTACGAGCAGTACTTC. Its protein product is CASVRQGLPYEQYF.

In this sample, this clonotype turned up many times. The chain joins TRBV28 to TRBJ2-1; D is possibly TRBD1 or TRBD2 (6 bases each). The CDR3 is made up of 15 amino acids. V was shortened by 6 bases and J by 5 bases, with 17 bases between the two germline ends. The germline gives CDR1 MDHEN, CDR2 SYDVKM. The CDR3 nucleotides read TGTGCCAGCAGCGTTAGGAGGGGGAATAACAATGAGCAGTTCTTC. Amino acids: CASSVRRGNNNEQFF.

This clonotype showed up many times. The chain carries TRBV13 and TRBJ2-2; 12 bases line up with TRBD2. Unmatched junction bases numbered 4, after V lost 5 bases and J lost 0 bases. This CDR3 region has 17 residues. Germline V gives CDR1 PRHDT, CDR2 FYEKMQ (reference sequence). The CDR3 DNA reads TGTGCCAGCAGCACGACTAGCGGGAGCCCGAACACCGGGGAGCTGTTTTTT. As protein: CASSTTSGSPNTGELFF. The complete variable domain, with remaining parts taken from reference TRBV13 and TRBJ2-2, reads AAGVIQSPRHLIKEKRETATLKCYPIPRHDTVYWYQQGPGQDPQFLISFYEKMQSDKGSIPDRFSAQQFSDYHSELNMSSLELGDSALYFCASSTTSGSPNTGELFFGEGSRLTVL.

Many counts were recorded for this clonotype. The V call is TRBV11-3, the J call TRBJ2-3; the D gene is possibly TRBD2 (5 bases). Germline V gene sequence: CDR1 SGHNT, CDR2 YENEEA. The germline V and J ends were trimmed by 1 base and 4 bases, with 15 bases remaining between them. This CDR3 contains 16 residues. The CDR3 DNA is TGTGCCAGCAGCTTAGGACGGGCGGGTGCCCCAGATACGCAGTATTTT. Amino acids: CASSLGRAGAPDTQYF.

This clonotype was counted at least ten times. The chain carries TRBV3-1 and TRBJ2-3; D might be TRBD1 or TRBD2, each matching 5 bases. Germline V gene data show CDR1 as LGHDT and CDR2 as YNNKEL (reference sequence). The V end was cut by 0 bases, the J end by 4 bases, with 14 bases between. There are 16 residues in the CDR3. DNA for the CDR3: TGTGCCAGCAGCCAAGACCCCACTCGAGGGGCAGATACGCAGTATTTT. This codes for CASSQDPTRGADTQYF.

In this sample, this clonotype turned up many times. The chain's CDR3 is CASSGELASNEQFF. CDR3 nucleotides: TGTGCCAGCAGTGGGGAACTAGCGTCCAATGAGCAGTTCTTC. The V and J genes are TRBV2 and TRBJ2-1; 7 bases align to TRBD2. The CDR3 covers 14 residues. Germline assignment: CDR1 SNHLY and CDR2 FYNNEI. The V gene end was trimmed by 4 bases and the J gene end by 6 bases; junction bases not matched to a gene: 6.

Notes on this clonotype: The germline gene is not matched at one end of the junction; a read error may be the cause. This chain joins TRBV28 and TRBJ1-5, with 7 bases that match TRBD1. The CDR3 runs to 13 residues. Germline lookup yields CDR1 MDHEN and CDR2 SYDVKM. The CDR3 protein is CACSLTGRQPQHF. The CDR3 bases are TGTGCCTGCAGCTTGACAGGGAGGCAGCCCCAGCATTTT.

This clonotype was counted a few times. The chain combines TRBV6-4 with TRBJ1-2; no clear D gene. Trimming removed 2 bases from V and 6 bases from J, with 13 bases in between. Per the germline V gene, CDR1 is MRHNA and CDR2 is SNTAGT. The CDR3 is 14 amino acids. The CDR3 region has the DNA TGTGCCAGCAGTGACGGGTCGCCAACTAATGGCTACACCTTC. Amino acids: CASSDGSPTNGYTF.

This clonotype was found a few times. V and J are TRBV19 and TRBJ2-6; 9 nucleotides align to TRBD1. This CDR3 contains 18 residues. Looked up from germline, CDR1 is LNHDA and CDR2 is SQIVND (reference sequence). Trimming cost V 5 bases and J 0 bases; bases outside gene matches: 8. The CDR3: CASSSTGTGTSGANVLTF. The CDR3 coding sequence is TGTGCCAGTAGTTCGACCGGGACAGGGACCTCTGGGGCCAACGTCCTGACTTTC.